This T cell receptor (beta chain) was identified during a study of CD8 T cells in Susac syndrome. General study results and limits: The authors found about 17 Susac-specific public clones in total CD8+ repertoires and five or six in CD8+ TEMRA repertoires.

As judged by recently defined diagnostic criteria, patients with Susac syndrome had definite or probable disease. Random hexamers were used to reverse transcribe an amount of roughly 0.45 to 1 ug RNA. TCRdb independently ran MiXCR on the immunoSEQ multiplex PCR reads; one entry per CDR3 protein. The sample records 85,000 to 120,000 distinct CDR3 sequences, 94% being singletons. A remark on this clonotype: Its antigen is not known.

Sequencing used CD8+ T cells from PBMCs. The TCR sequence derives from a human donor with Susac syndrome.

CDR3 nucleotides: TGTGCCAGCAGCTTGGACGCGGGCACAGATACGCAGTATTTT. Translated: CASSLDAGTDTQYF. The chain joins TRBV7-8 to TRBJ2-3; D is unclear. This CDR3 contains 14 residues. Germline V CDR1 and CDR2: SGHVS, FQNEAQ. V was shortened by 3 bases and J by 1 base, with 8 bases between the two germline ends.